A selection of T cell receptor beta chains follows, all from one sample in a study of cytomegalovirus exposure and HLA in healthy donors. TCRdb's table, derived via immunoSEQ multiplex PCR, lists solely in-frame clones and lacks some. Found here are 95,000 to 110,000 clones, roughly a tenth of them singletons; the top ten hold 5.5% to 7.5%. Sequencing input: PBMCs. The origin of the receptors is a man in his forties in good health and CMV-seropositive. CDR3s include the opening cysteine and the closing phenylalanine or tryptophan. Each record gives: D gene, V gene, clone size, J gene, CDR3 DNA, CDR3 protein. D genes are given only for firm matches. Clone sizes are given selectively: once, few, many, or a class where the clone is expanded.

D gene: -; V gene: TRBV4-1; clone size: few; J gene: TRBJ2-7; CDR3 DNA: TGCGCCAGCAGCCCGCAGCTACAGGGAGCCTACGAGCAGTACTTC; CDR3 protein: CASSPQLQGAYEQYF
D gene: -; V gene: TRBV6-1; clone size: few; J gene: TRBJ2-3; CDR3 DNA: TGTGCCAGCATCCGTGATACGCAGTATTTT; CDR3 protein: CASIRDTQYF
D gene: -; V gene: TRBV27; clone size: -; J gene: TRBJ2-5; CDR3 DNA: TGTGCCAGCAGTTTAACGGGCAGGGGAGAGACCCAGTACTTC; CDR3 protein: CASSLTGRGETQYF
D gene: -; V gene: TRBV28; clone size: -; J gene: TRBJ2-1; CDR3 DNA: TGTGCCAGCAGCAGTCCTAGCGACAATGAGCAGTTCTTC; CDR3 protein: CASSSPSDNEQFF
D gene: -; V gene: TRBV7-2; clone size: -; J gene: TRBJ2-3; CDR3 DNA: TGTGCCAGCAGCCCCATTCCGGCTAGCGGCACAGATACGCAGTATTTT; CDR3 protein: CASSPIPASGTDTQYF
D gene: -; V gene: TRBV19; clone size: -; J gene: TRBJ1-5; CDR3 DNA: TGTGCCAGTAGTAGAGGGGGGGGCTTGGACCCTTGGGGGCCCCAGCATTTT; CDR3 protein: CASSRGGGLDPWGPQHF
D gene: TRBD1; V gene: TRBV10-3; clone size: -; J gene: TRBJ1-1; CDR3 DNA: TGTGCCATCCAACAGGACAGGGACACTGAAGCTTTCTTT; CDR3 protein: CAIQQDRDTEAFF
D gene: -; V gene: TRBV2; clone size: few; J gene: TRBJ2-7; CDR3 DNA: TGTGCCAGCAGTGTATCGCCGGGAAATACCTACGAGCAGTACTTC; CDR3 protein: CASSVSPGNTYEQYF
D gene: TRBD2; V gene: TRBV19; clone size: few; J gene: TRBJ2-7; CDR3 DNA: TGTGCCAGTAGTAGACTAGCGGGAGGGCCTTACGAGCAGTACTTC; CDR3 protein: CASSRLAGGPYEQYF
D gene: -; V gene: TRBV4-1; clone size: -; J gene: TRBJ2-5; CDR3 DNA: TGCGCCAGCAGCCAAGATCAGGGAGAGACCCAGTACTTC; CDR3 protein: CASSQDQGETQYF
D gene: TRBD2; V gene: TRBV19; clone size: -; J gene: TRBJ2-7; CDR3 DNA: TGTGCCAGTAGTAGGGGGGGGAACTACGAGCAGTACTTC; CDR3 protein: CASSRGGNYEQYF
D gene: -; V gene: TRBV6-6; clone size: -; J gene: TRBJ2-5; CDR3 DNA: TGTGCCAGCAGCCAAGGACAGGAGGGAGAGACCCAGTACTTC; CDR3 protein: CASSQGQEGETQYF
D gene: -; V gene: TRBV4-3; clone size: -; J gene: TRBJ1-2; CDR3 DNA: TGCGCCAGCAGCCAAACGACAGGTTTGACCTATGGCTACACCTTC; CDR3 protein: CASSQTTGLTYGYTF
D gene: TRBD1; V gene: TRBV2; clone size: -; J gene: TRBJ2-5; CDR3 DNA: TGTGCCAGCAGGGAGGGGACAGGGTCCAGAGAGACCCAGTACTTC; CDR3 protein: CASREGTGSRETQYF
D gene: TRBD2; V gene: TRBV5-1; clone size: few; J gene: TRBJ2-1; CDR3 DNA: TGCGCCAGCAGCTTGGCCCTTAGCGGGGCGTTCGAGCAGTTCTTC; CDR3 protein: CASSLALSGAFEQFF
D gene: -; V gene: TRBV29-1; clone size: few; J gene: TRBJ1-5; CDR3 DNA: TGCAGCGTTATTGCAGGGAATCAGCCCCAGCATTTT; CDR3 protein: CSVIAGNQPQHF
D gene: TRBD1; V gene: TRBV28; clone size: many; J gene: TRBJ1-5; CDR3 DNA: TGTGCCAGCAGACGACAGGGTTTCAGGAATCAGCCCCAGCATTTT; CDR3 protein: CASRRQGFRNQPQHF
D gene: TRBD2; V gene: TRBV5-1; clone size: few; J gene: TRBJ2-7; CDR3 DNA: TGCGCCAGCACCCAGACTAGCGGGACCTACGAGCAGTACTTC; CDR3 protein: CASTQTSGTYEQYF
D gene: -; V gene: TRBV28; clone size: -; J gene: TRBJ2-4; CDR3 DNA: TGTGCCAGCAGTCTCAGGGTTACGGCCAAAAACATTCAGTACTTC; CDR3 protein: CASSLRVTAKNIQYF
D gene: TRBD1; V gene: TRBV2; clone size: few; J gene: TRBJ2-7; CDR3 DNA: TGTGCCAGCAGTACCCCGGGACAGATTTCCTACGAGCAGTACTTC; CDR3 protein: CASSTPGQISYEQYF
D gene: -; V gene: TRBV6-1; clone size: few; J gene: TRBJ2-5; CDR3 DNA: TGTGCCAGCAGTGAAGCTAGGAGAGGAGAGACCCAGTACTTC; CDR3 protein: CASSEARRGETQYF
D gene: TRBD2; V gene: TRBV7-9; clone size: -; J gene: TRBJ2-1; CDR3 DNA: TGTGCCAGCAGCTTGCTAGCGGGTGACAATGAGCAGTTCTTC; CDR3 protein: CASSLLAGDNEQFF
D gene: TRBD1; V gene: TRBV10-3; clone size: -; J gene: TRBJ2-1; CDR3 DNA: TGTGCCATCAGTGAGTCTGGGACAGGGGGCAATGAGCAGTTCTTC; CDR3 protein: CAISESGTGGNEQFF
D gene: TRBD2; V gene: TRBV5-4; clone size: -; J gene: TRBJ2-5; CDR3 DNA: TGTGCCAGCAGCATAGGACTAGCGGAAGAAGAGACCCAGTACTTC; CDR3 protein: CASSIGLAEEETQYF
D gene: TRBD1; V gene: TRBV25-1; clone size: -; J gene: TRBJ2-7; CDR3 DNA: TGTGCCAGCAGTGAACAGGGGGCATACGAGCAGTACTTC; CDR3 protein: CASSEQGAYEQYF
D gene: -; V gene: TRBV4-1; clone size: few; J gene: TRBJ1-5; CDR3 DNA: TGCGCCAGCACTCCCCGGGATTATAGCAATCAGCCCCAGCATTTT; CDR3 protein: CASTPRDYSNQPQHF
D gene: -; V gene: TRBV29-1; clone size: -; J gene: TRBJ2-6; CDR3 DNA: TGCAGCGTTGGACAGGAGGCTTCCGGGGCCAACGTCCTGACTTTC; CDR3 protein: CSVGQEASGANVLTF
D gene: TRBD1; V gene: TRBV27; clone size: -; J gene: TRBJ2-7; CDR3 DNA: TGTGCCAGCAGTACGACAGGGTACGGGCAGTACTTC; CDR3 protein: CASSTTGYGQYF
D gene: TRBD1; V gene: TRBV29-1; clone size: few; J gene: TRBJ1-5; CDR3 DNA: TGCAGCGTTGGACAGGGTGGCAATCAGCCCCAGCATTTT; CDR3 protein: CSVGQGGNQPQHF
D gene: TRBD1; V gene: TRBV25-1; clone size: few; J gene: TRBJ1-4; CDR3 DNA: TGTGCCAGCAGCCACCCTGGGGACAGCCTAAGGCATGAAAAACTGTTTTTT; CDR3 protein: CASSHPGDSLRHEKLFF
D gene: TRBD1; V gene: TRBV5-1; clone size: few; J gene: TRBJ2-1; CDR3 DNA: TGCGCCAGCAGCTTTGGGACAGGGGGTCGCAATGAGCAGTTCTTC; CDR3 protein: CASSFGTGGRNEQFF
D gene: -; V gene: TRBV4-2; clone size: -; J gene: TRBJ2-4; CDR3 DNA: TGTGCCAGCAGCCAAGGCGGCAAGCTAGCCAAAAACATTCAGTACTTC; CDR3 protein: CASSQGGKLAKNIQYF
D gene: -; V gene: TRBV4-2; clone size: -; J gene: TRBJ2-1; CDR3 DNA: TGTGCCAGCAGCCAAGATCGAGCGGACAATGAGCAGTTCTTC; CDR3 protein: CASSQDRADNEQFF
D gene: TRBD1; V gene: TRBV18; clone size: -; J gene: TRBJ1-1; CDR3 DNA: TGTGCCAGCTCAGGAATAAACAGGGGGAACACTGAAGCTTTCTTT; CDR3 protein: CASSGINRGNTEAFF
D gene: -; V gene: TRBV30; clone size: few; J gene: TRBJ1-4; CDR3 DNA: TGTGCCCGGGGAAGGCCCCCAATTGGGGAACTGTTTTTT; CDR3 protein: CARGRPPIGELFF
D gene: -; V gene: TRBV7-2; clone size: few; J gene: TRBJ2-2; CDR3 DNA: TGTGCCAGCAGCCTGAGCGGGCCCGGGGAGCTGTTTTTT; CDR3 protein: CASSLSGPGELFF
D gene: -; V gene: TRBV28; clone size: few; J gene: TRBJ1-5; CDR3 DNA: TGTGCCAGCAGTTATGAGACAGCGCATCAGCCCCAGCATTTT; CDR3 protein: CASSYETAHQPQHF
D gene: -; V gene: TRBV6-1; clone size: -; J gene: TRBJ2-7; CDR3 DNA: TGTGCCAGCAGTGACGGGGGGACATTCTACGAGCAGTACTTC; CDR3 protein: CASSDGGTFYEQYF
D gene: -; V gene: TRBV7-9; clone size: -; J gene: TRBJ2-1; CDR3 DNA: TGTGCCAGCAGCTACGGTTACAATGAGCAGTTCTTC; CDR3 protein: CASSYGYNEQFF
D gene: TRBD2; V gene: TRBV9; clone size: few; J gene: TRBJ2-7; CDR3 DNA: TGTGCCAGCAGCGTAGAAGCGGGAGGGCCTGAGCAGTACTTC; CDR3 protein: CASSVEAGGPEQYF
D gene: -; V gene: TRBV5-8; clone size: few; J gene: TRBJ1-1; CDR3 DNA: TGTGCCAGCAGCTTGGGACAGCGGAACACTGAAGCTTTCTTT; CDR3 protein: CASSLGQRNTEAFF
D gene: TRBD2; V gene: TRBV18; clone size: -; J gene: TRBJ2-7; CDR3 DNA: TGTGCCAGCTCACCCTTTAGCGGGAGCTCCTACGAGCAGTACTTC; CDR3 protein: CASSPFSGSSYEQYF
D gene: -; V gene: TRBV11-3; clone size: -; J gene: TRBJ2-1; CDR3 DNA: TGTGCCAGCAGCCCCCCGGGAAGGGTCAATGAGCAGTTCTTC; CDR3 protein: CASSPPGRVNEQFF
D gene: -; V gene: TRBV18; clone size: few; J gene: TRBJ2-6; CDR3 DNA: TGTGCCAGCTCATCCACAGGCTCTGGGGCCAACGTCCTGACTTTC; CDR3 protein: CASSSTGSGANVLTF
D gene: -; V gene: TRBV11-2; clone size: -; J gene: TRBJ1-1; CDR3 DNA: TGTGCCAGCAGCACCTTAAGAGGAGAGAACACTGAAGCTTTCTTT; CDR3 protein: CASSTLRGENTEAFF
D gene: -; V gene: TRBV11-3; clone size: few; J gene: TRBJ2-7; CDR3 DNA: TGTGCCAGCAGCTTAGATCACTGGGGCAGGGGCTACGAGCAGTACTTC; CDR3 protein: CASSLDHWGRGYEQYF